This record covers a single TCR beta chain. Its matching antigen is unknown. The data were taken from a study of cytomegalovirus exposure and HLA in healthy donors. The PCR made use of 60 Vbeta and 13 Jbeta primers. Using immunoSEQ multiplex PCR, the repertoire was profiled, and TCRdb retains in-frame clones only, with some absent. The sample lists 150,000 to 200,000 clones, roughly 80% occurring once. V shed 1 base and J shed 2 bases, with 4 bases lying between them. CDR3 length: 13 amino acids. Germline V gene data show CDR1 as LGHNA and CDR2 as YSLEER. Study-wide findings and caveats: Most observed TCR sequences were rare, whereas some public TCRs were detected in many donors. Serostatus for CMV was the only available immune exposure information. By HLA locus, TCR association rates varied in a later analysis, with DRB1 showing the most and HLA-C the fewest. Later analysis reportedly placed an Asian-associated ancestry cluster below the roughly 690-donor mean in N-insertions.

This rearrangement joins TRBV4-3 to TRBJ2-3; D is uncertain. Sequencing input: PBMCs. The clonotype comes from a boy between 5 and 17 years old in good health and CMV-seronegative. CDR3 DNA sequence: TGCGCCAGCAGCCAAGGACACACAGATACGCAGTATTTT. Its protein is CASSQGHTDTQYF.